These 23 T cell receptor beta chains share one sample of origin, sequenced in a study of CD8+ T cells in alopecia areata. Once RNA had been extracted, it was reverse transcribed into cDNA to act as the sequencing template. Method: immunoSEQ multiplex PCR; TCRdb's copy keeps in-frame clones and lacks some. The table has about 130,000 clones, approximately 49% seen once. The sample here was CD8+ T cells sorted from blood, taken at week 0. The receptors here all came from a human donor with alopecia areata.

This clone was seen a few times. The CDR3 DNA reads TGTGCCAGCAGCGTAGCTGACCAGACGTGGGAGCAGTACTTC. It translates to CASSVADQTWEQYF. The rearrangement links TRBV9 to TRBJ2-7; D gene ambiguous. Germline assignment: CDR1 SGDLS and CDR2 YYNGEE. Trimming took off 0 bases at V and 7 bases at J, with 14 bases between the two ends. The CDR3 runs to 14 residues.

CDR3 DNA: TGTGCCAGCAGTTTATCGTGGGGAGAGAGCAATCAGCCCCAGCATTTT. Protein product: CASSLSWGESNQPQHF. The V and J genes are TRBV27 and TRBJ1-5; no clear D gene. Trimming pared 0 bases from V and 1 base from J, leaving 10 bases between. CDR1 MNHEY and CDR2 SMNVEV come from the germline V gene (reference sequence). The CDR3 is 16 residues long.

The genes are TRBV15 and TRBJ1-5, with D perhaps matching TRBD1 (6 bases). The germline gives CDR1 LNHNV, CDR2 YYDKDF (reference sequence). The CDR3 has 13 amino acids. V gave up 0 bases and J gave up 6 bases, with 6 bases separating them. This CDR3 is CATSRDRGQPQHF. The CDR3 region has the DNA TGTGCCACCAGCAGAGACAGGGGTCAGCCCCAGCATTTT. The full variable domain, completed using reference TRBV15 and TRBJ1-5, is DAMVIQNPRYQVTQFGKPVTLSCSQTLNHNVMYWYQQKSSQAPKLLFHYYDKDFNNEADTPDNFQSRRPNTSFCFLDIRSPGLGDTAMYLCATSRDRGQPQHFGDGTRLSIL.

The table lists this clone with a count of one. This chain uses TRBV5-6 with TRBJ2-1; D might be TRBD1 (8 bases). Trimming removed 3 bases at V and 8 bases at J, with 18 bases between. Germline V lookup: CDR1 SGHDT, CDR2 YYEEEE. The CDR3 has 15 residues. CDR3 sequence (DNA): TGTGCCAGCAGCTGGGAGGGGACAGGTCGAGATGAGCAGTTCTTC. This codes for CASSWEGTGRDEQFF.

V gene TRBV7-9 combines with J gene TRBJ1-2, with 10 bases aligning to TRBD1. CDR3 size: 15 residues. Germline V gene data show CDR1 as SEHNR and CDR2 as FQNEAQ (reference sequence). With 5 bases clipped from V and 5 bases from J, the junction kept 8 bases outside the gene matches. CDR3 sequence reads: CASSVPTGGDYGYTF. CDR3 coding DNA: TGTGCCAGCAGCGTACCGACAGGGGGCGATTATGGCTACACCTTC. The full variable domain, rest sourced from reference TRBV7-9 and TRBJ1-2, is DTGVSQNPRHKITKRGQNVTFRCDPISEHNRLYWYRQTLGQGPEFLTYFQNEAQLEKSRLLSDRFSAERPKGSFSTLEIQRTEQGDSAMYLCASSVPTGGDYGYTFGSGTRLTVV.

The rearrangement joins TRBV5-6 to TRBJ2-7; a weak D match, TRBD2 (6 bases). This CDR3 is built from 11 residues. Trimming pared 3 bases from V and 7 bases from J, leaving 8 bases between. CDR1 and CDR2 (germline): SGHDT, YYEEEE. CDR3 sequence: CASSSGVEQYF. The DNA for the CDR3 is TGTGCCAGCAGCTCGGGGGTAGAGCAGTACTTC.

In its sample, this clone was seen a few times. The V call is TRBV7-9, the J call TRBJ2-5; 7 bases map to TRBD2. After removal of 5 bases from V and 1 base from J, the junction contained 4 bases not matched to a gene. Germline V CDR1 and CDR2: SEHNR, FQNEAQ (reference sequence). The CDR3 contains 14 residues. Here the CDR3 reads CASSTGLGQETQYF. The CDR3 region has the DNA TGTGCCAGCAGCACCGGACTAGGCCAAGAGACCCAGTACTTC.

The J gene is TRBJ1-1, the V gene TRBV30, with a tentative D call TRBD1 (6 bases). Germline loops: CDR1 GTSNPN, CDR2 SVGIG (reference sequence). Trimming shortened V by 0 bases and J by 8 bases, and 13 bases separated the two germline ends. The CDR3 runs 13 residues. For the CDR3, the DNA is TGTGCCTGGAGTGTACAGGGACACGGAGAAGCTTTCTTT. Translated, it gives CAWSVQGHGEAFF.

V gene TRBV5-6 combines with J gene TRBJ1-5; D is unresolved. Deletions cut 4 bases from V and 6 bases from J, with 11 bases between. CDR1 is SGHDT and CDR2 is YYEEEE in the germline V gene. The CDR3 has 13 residues. As DNA, the CDR3 is TGTGCCAGCAGCCTTAAATTGGGTCAGCCCCAGCATTTT. Amino acids: CASSLKLGQPQHF.

The CDR3 DNA reads TGCAGCGTCATACAGGGGCTAAAACGGTACGAGCAGTACTTC. This sequence encodes CSVIQGLKRYEQYF. The chain is built from TRBV29-1 and TRBJ2-7; TRBD1 agrees at 7 bases. Trimming at V came to 6 bases and at J to 4 bases, leaving 12 bases not matched to a gene. Germline lookup yields CDR1 SQVTM and CDR2 ANQGSEA. The CDR3 runs to 14 residues.

This chain uses TRBV4-2 with TRBJ1-6; D call uncertain. The CDR3 spans 12 residues. V was pared by 6 bases and J by 8 bases, with 8 bases between. Germline V gene lookup returns CDR1 LGHNA and CDR2 YNFKEQ. CDR3 DNA: TGTGCCAGCAGTGCGTGGGATTCACCCCTCCACTTT. This codes for CASSAWDSPLHF.

The chain couples TRBV29-1 to TRBJ2-5, with D possibly matching TRBD1 (6 bases). This CDR3 has 13 residues. With 6 bases removed from V and 1 base from J, the gap between germline ends came to 12 bases. CDR1 and CDR2 (germline): SQVTM, ANQGSEA. In DNA form, the CDR3 reads TGCAGCGTCAACTGGGACACCCAAGAGACCCAGTACTTC. This sequence encodes CSVNWDTQETQYF.

This clone was counted at least ten times. J is TRBJ2-3 and V is TRBV19; 7 positions match TRBD1. Germline assignment: CDR1 LNHDA and CDR2 SQIVND (reference sequence). J gave up 2 bases and V 4 bases, and 9 bases lay outside the gene matches. The CDR3 length is 16 residues. The CDR3 is CASSTRQGRLTDTQYF. The CDR3, as DNA: TGTGCCAGTAGTACAAGACAGGGCCGCCTCACAGATACGCAGTATTTT.

The CDR3 bases are TGTGCCAGCAGCTTCGCCACCTACGAGCAGTACTTC. Protein sequence: CASSFATYEQYF. The rearrangement joins TRBV7-9 to TRBJ2-7; D ambiguous. This CDR3 is built from 12 residues. The germline V gene encodes CDR1 SEHNR and CDR2 FQNEAQ (reference sequence). The V gene lost 3 bases and the J gene lost 2 bases, with 5 bases spanning the gap.

The V call is TRBV7-9, the J call TRBJ2-3; D is undetermined. CDR1 and CDR2 (germline): SEHNR, FQNEAQ (reference sequence). The length of the CDR3 is 12 residues. Trimming cost V 5 bases and J 2 bases, with 5 bases left between them. Here the CDR3 reads CASSPTTDTQYF. The CDR3 DNA reads as TGTGCCAGCAGCCCTACCACAGATACGCAGTATTTT.

This clone was observed a single time. V usage is TRBV4-1 and J usage is TRBJ2-7; D gene uncertain. Deletions cut 1 base from V and 1 base from J, with 5 bases between. The CDR3 sequence is 13 residues long. Germline CDR1 and CDR2: MGHRA and YSYEKL. CDR3 protein: CASSQGPSYEQYF. CDR3 bases: TGCGCCAGCAGCCAAGGACCGTCCTACGAGCAGTACTTC.

By sample fraction, this clone is medium-sized. This chain uses TRBV4-3 with TRBJ1-2; D gene ambiguous. The CDR3 spans 15 residues. The germline V gene encodes CDR1 LGHNA and CDR2 YSLEER. V was pared by 0 bases and J by 4 bases, with 12 bases between. This CDR3 is CASSQDRASGYGYTF. The CDR3 bases are TGCGCCAGCAGCCAAGATAGGGCCAGCGGCTATGGCTACACCTTC.

This clone was observed once. The chain has TRBV5-1 and TRBJ2-7, with D unresolved. The CDR3 runs to 14 residues. Germline CDR1 reads SGHRS; CDR2 reads YFSETQ. V lost 3 bases and J 2 bases, leaving 12 bases between the germline ends. CDR3: CASSYRTATYEQYF. In DNA, the CDR3 is TGCGCCAGCAGCTACCGGACGGCGACCTACGAGCAGTACTTC.

The chain combines TRBV30 with TRBJ2-7; 10 positions match TRBD2. The trim removed 2 bases at V and 6 bases at J, leaving 10 bases unmatched. CDR3 length equals 15 residues. Germline V gene lookup returns CDR1 GTSNPN and CDR2 SVGIG (reference sequence). CDR3 amino acids: CAWSPSGGALGEQYF. Here the CDR3 DNA reads TGTGCCTGGAGTCCGAGCGGGGGGGCTTTAGGCGAGCAGTACTTC. Full variable domain (remainder filled in from reference TRBV30 and TRBJ2-7): SQTIHQWPATLVQPVGSPLSLECTVEGTSNPNLYWYRQAAGRGLQLLFYSVGIGQISSEVPQNLSASRPQDRQFILSSKKLLLSDSGFYLCAWSPSGGALGEQYFGPGTRLTVT.

The chain carries TRBV7-9 and TRBJ1-1, with D unresolved. The germline gives CDR1 SEHNR, CDR2 FQNEAQ (reference sequence). V dropped 5 bases and J dropped 2 bases, with 9 bases sitting between them. The CDR3 has 13 amino acids. The CDR3 region has the DNA TGTGCCAGCAGCCAGGAAGTCAACACTGAAGCTTTCTTT. Amino acid sequence: CASSQEVNTEAFF.

This clone was found a few times. V is TRBV15 and J is TRBJ2-1, with D possibly matching TRBD1 (6 bases). CDR1 and CDR2 from the germline V gene are LNHNV and YYDKDF (reference sequence). This CDR3 is 13 amino acids long. V lost 4 bases and J lost 9, with 13 bases in between. This CDR3 is CATSTPQGIEQFF. The CDR3, as DNA: TGTGCCACCAGCACGCCACAGGGAATTGAGCAGTTCTTC.

This clone was observed a handful of times. The rearrangement joins TRBV29-1 to TRBJ2-7; TRBD2 agrees at 13 bases. The ends lost 1 base at V and 0 bases at J; junction bases unmatched: 12. The CDR3 covers 19 residues. Germline V gene lookup returns CDR1 SQVTM and CDR2 ANQGSEA. Written as DNA, the CDR3 is TGCAGCGTTGAAGGTTCCGGGACTAGCGGGGACGTTAGCTCCTACGAGCAGTACTTC. This codes for CSVEGSGTSGDVSSYEQYF.

The chain employs TRBV30 and TRBJ2-1; 9 bases map to TRBD2. CDR3 size: 13 residues. The J segment lost 8 bases and the V segment lost 2 bases, leaving 4 bases of the junction unmatched. Per germline, CDR1 GTSNPN and CDR2 SVGIG (reference sequence). The CDR3 reads CAWSTSGHDEQFF. The CDR3 DNA sequence: TGTGCCTGGAGTACTAGCGGGCACGATGAGCAGTTCTTC. Drawing the rest from reference TRBV30 and TRBJ2-1, the complete variable domain is SQTIHQWPATLVQPVGSPLSLECTVEGTSNPNLYWYRQAAGRGLQLLFYSVGIGQISSEVPQNLSASRPQDRQFILSSKKLLLSDSGFYLCAWSTSGHDEQFFGPGTRLTVL.